This TCR beta chain appears in the sequencing data of a study of tumor-infiltrating lymphocytes in glioblastoma multiforme. Findings of the study overall: T cells were not sorted into functional subsets. Just one glioblastoma patient contributed to the TCR-mutation comparison. Detected clone frequencies may not reflect cell counts, being RNA-based.

TCRB libraries came from RNA via three nested multiplex PCR rounds. No unique molecular identifiers were described for these TCRB libraries. In TCRdb, the multiplex PCR reads were re-called with MiXCR into one record per CDR3 protein. The table has around 33,000 distinct CDR3 sequences, about 58% seen once. Turning to this clonotype: Its antigen is not known.

Germline assignment: CDR1 DFQATT and CDR2 SNEGSKA (reference sequence). The V gene lost 5 bases and the J gene lost 2 bases, with 13 bases spanning the gap. There are 14 residues in the CDR3. The chain combines TRBV20-1 with TRBJ1-5; D ambiguous. The origin of this receptor is a male donor with glioblastoma. Sequencing was carried out using brain tumor tissue. CDR3 loop: CSAQEELGNQPQHF. DNA for the CDR3: TGCAGTGCTCAGGAGGAGTTGGGCAATCAGCCCCAGCATTTT.